This T cell receptor (beta chain) was sequenced in a study of cytomegalovirus exposure and HLA in healthy donors. Findings and limits, study-wide: For most TCR sequences rarity was the rule, although some public TCRs occurred in many donors. That first-cohort TCR clusters tended to co-occur in the approximately 110 validation repertoires was found in a later analysis. According to the study, around 150 TCR beta chains were cytomegalovirus-associated.

Germline CDR1 is SNHLY and CDR2 is FYNNEI. Trimming stripped 8 bases from V and 8 bases from J, with 9 bases between. CDR3 size: 10 residues. Assay used: immunoSEQ multiplex PCR; TCRdb lists only in-frame clones, some missing. Found here are roughly 270,000 clones, roughly 88% of them singletons; the top ten hold 0.92%. Notes on this clone: Its antigen is unknown.

What was sequenced was PBMCs. The J gene is TRBJ1-2, the V gene TRBV2; D is undetermined. The sequence derives from a woman aged 18-35 years in good health and CMV-seronegative. This CDR3 reads CASRGRGYTF. CDR3 nucleotide sequence: TGTGCCAGCCGGGGTCGAGGCTACACCTTC.